This T cell receptor beta chain was captured by sequencing in a study of blood T cell repertoires in COVID-19. The CDR3 consists of 12 residues. The data were produced by immunoSEQ multiplex PCR, yet TCRdb's version contains in-frame clones alone and is incomplete. The sample lists around 300,000 clones, approximately 88% occurring once. Assignment of participants to cohorts was predicated upon participant-reported clinical history. Cohort 3 donors were reported recovered after two negative PCRs, clearance, or symptom resolution. This TCR came from a middle-aged woman who had recovered from COVID-19. The chain uses TRBV21-1 and TRBJ2-7; the tabulated D call, TRBD2, remains unverified against the DNA. TRBV21-1 is a documented pseudogene. Material: PBMCs or T cells enriched from blood (not recorded which). CDR3 DNA sequence: TGTGCCAGCACGTCTAGCGGCGACGAGCAGTACTTC. As protein: CASTSSGDEQYF.